Presented here are 17 T cell receptor beta chains from one specimen sequenced in a study of shared clonotypes between healthy human individuals. Assay: immunoSEQ multiplex PCR; the TCRdb copy retains only in-frame clones and omits some. Of approximately 2.3 million clones in the sample, approximately 95% were seen once. The sequenced material came from naive CD4+ T cells from PBMCs. Described subset: CD45RA+ positively selected. Receptors were obtained from a young man in good health. Some clones in this sample may be carry-over from other donors' samples.

The genes are TRBV9 and TRBJ2-7; 8 bases agree with TRBD2. The J segment lost 2 bases and the V segment lost 0 bases, leaving 7 bases of the junction unmatched. Germline V lookup: CDR1 SGDLS, CDR2 YYNGEE. The CDR3 length is 16 residues. DNA for the CDR3: TGTGCCAGCAGCGTAGAACTACTAGCGGCAACCTACGAGCAGTACTTC. The encoded protein is CASSVELLAATYEQYF.

The J gene is TRBJ2-6, the V gene TRBV2, with D possibly being TRBD1 (6 bases). CDR1 is SNHLY, CDR2 FYNNEI, per germline. V was pared by 6 bases and J by 2 bases, with 14 bases between. The CDR3 totals 16 residues. In nucleotides, the CDR3 is TGTGCCAGCAGCGAGGGACATACGACTGGGGCCAACGTCCTGACTTTC. It encodes CASSEGHTTGANVLTF.

The chain recombines TRBV28 with TRBJ1-5; the D is unclear. CDR3 size: 17 residues. The V gene lost 4 bases and the J gene lost 0 bases, with 16 bases spanning the gap. Germline V lookup: CDR1 MDHEN, CDR2 SYDVKM. The CDR3: CASSSPGETYSNQPQHF. The CDR3 coding sequence is TGTGCCAGCAGTTCGCCGGGAGAAACCTATAGCAATCAGCCCCAGCATTTT.

V usage is TRBV2 and J usage is TRBJ1-1, with D possibly matching TRBD1 (6 bases). The CDR3 length is 14 residues. Trimming removed 4 bases from V and 8 bases from J, with 17 bases in between. Germline V gene lookup returns CDR1 SNHLY and CDR2 FYNNEI. CDR3 in amino acids: CASSVQTGRSEAFF. The CDR3 DNA sequence: TGTGCCAGCAGTGTACAAACAGGGCGTTCGGAAGCTTTCTTT. Based on the CDR3 plus reference TRBV2 and TRBJ1-1, the full variable domain is EPEVTQTPSHQVTQMGQEVILRCVPISNHLYFYWYRQILGQKVEFLVSFYNNEISEKSEIFDDQFSVERPDGSNFTLKIRSTKLEDSAMYFCASSVQTGRSEAFFGQGTRLTVV.

The V call is TRBV7-3, the J call TRBJ2-2; 8 bases are shared with TRBD1. The CDR3 spans 15 residues. Germline V gene lookup returns CDR1 SGHTA and CDR2 FQGTGA. V lost 4 bases and J lost 3; bases outside the gene matches: 4. This chain's CDR3 is CASSSGTGYTGELFF. The CDR3 DNA reads TGTGCCAGCAGCTCAGGGACAGGTTACACCGGGGAGCTGTTTTTT.

The rearrangement joins TRBV29-1 to TRBJ2-3; TRBD2 matches at 9 bases. This CDR3 has 14 amino acids. The V gene end was trimmed by 5 bases and the J gene end by 3 bases; junction bases not matched to a gene: 6. Germline CDR1 and CDR2: SQVTM and ANQGSEA. CDR3 residues: CSVRRLAATDTQYF. In nucleotides, the CDR3 is TGCAGCGTTCGTCGACTAGCGGCAACAGATACGCAGTATTTT.

The chain couples TRBV11-2 to TRBJ2-7; D call uncertain. The CDR3 is 14 residues long. The germline V gene encodes CDR1 SGHAT and CDR2 FQNNGV. V lost 5 bases and J 3 bases, leaving 14 bases between the germline ends. CDR3 in amino acids: CASSLFVPSYEQYF. CDR3 nucleotides: TGTGCCAGCAGCCTTTTCGTTCCTAGCTACGAGCAGTACTTC.

J is TRBJ2-7 and V is TRBV5-1, with TRBD2 as a possible D gene (6 bases). From germline, CDR1 is SGHRS and CDR2 YFSETQ. V dropped 0 bases and J dropped 3 bases, with 13 bases sitting between them. The CDR3 has 15 residues. The chain's CDR3 is CASSLVGGTDYEQYF. DNA of the CDR3: TGCGCCAGCAGCTTGGTTGGAGGGACCGACTACGAGCAGTACTTC.

The gene calls are TRBV9 and TRBJ1-4; a possible D gene is TRBD1 (5 bases). V was pared by 5 bases and J by 5 bases, with 10 bases between. The length of the CDR3 is 13 residues. Germline loops: CDR1 SGDLS, CDR2 YYNGEE. CDR3 amino acids: CASSAGHNEKLFF. The CDR3 nucleotides are TGTGCCAGCAGTGCCGGACACAATGAAAAACTGTTTTTT.

The genes are TRBV15 and TRBJ2-7; the match to TRBD1 covers 9 bases. This CDR3 is 16 amino acids long. CDR1 is LNHNV, CDR2 YYDKDF, per germline (reference sequence). Trimming removed 0 bases from V and 2 bases from J; junction bases left unmatched: 5. The CDR3: CATSRDWWTGAYEQYF. CDR3 nucleotide sequence: TGTGCCACCAGCAGAGATTGGTGGACAGGGGCCTACGAGCAGTACTTC. Combining the CDR3 with reference TRBV15 and TRBJ2-7 gives the whole variable domain DAMVIQNPRYQVTQFGKPVTLSCSQTLNHNVMYWYQQKSSQAPKLLFHYYDKDFNNEADTPDNFQSRRPNTSFCFLDIRSPGLGDTAMYLCATSRDWWTGAYEQYFGPGTRLTVT.

The chain couples TRBV25-1 to TRBJ2-5, with 9 bases that match TRBD1. Germline-derived CDR1 and CDR2 are MGHDK and SYGVNS. Losses at the gene ends were 1 base for V and 5 bases for J; bases not matched to a gene: 14. The CDR3 totals 18 residues. In nucleotides, the CDR3 is TGTGCCAGCAGTGAATCCTCGCGATCGGACAGGGGAAAGGAGACCCAGTACTTC. It encodes CASSESSRSDRGKETQYF.

The chain uses TRBV5-1 and TRBJ2-7; D remains ambiguous. The CDR3 consists of 14 residues. Germline V lookup: CDR1 SGHRS, CDR2 YFSETQ. Trimming shortened V by 4 bases and J by 0 bases, and 11 bases separated the two germline ends. The CDR3 is CASSTNTLSYEQYF. Here the CDR3 DNA reads TGCGCCAGCAGCACCAACACCCTCTCCTACGAGCAGTACTTC.

This rearrangement joins TRBV7-2 to TRBJ1-5; tentative D call: TRBD1 (6 bases). Germline V gene sequence: CDR1 SGHTA, CDR2 FQGNSA. The CDR3 consists of 13 residues. Trimming pared 1 base from V and 7 bases from J, leaving 8 bases between. CDR3 amino acids: CASSLEGVQPQHF. CDR3 coding DNA: TGTGCCAGCAGCTTAGAGGGGGTCCAGCCCCAGCATTTT.

The chain has TRBV9 and TRBJ2-7, with D perhaps TRBD2 (5 bases). Deletions cut 5 bases from V and 3 bases from J, with 15 bases between. The CDR3 is 14 amino acids. Germline CDR1 reads SGDLS; CDR2 reads YYNGEE. Here the CDR3 reads CASSPGLSGYEQYF. For the CDR3, the DNA is TGTGCCAGCAGTCCCGGACTCAGCGGCTACGAGCAGTACTTC.

The chain uses TRBV6-1 and TRBJ1-1; D not resolved. Germline V CDR1 and CDR2: MNHNS, SASEGT. There are 15 residues in the CDR3. Between the trimmed V and J ends, which lost 4 bases and 0 bases, there was a span of 12 bases. The CDR3 protein is CASSVEAVMNTEAFF. The CDR3 DNA is TGTGCCAGCAGTGTTGAGGCGGTGATGAACACTGAAGCTTTCTTT.

This rearrangement joins TRBV7-9 to TRBJ1-2; the D gene is possibly TRBD1 (6 bases). Trimming cost V 1 base and J 4 bases, with 10 bases left between them. CDR1 SEHNR and CDR2 FQNEAQ come from the germline V gene (reference sequence). This CDR3 is 14 amino acids long. The CDR3 loop is CASSLDGGLYGYTF. The CDR3 nucleotides are TGTGCCAGCAGCTTAGACGGGGGCCTCTATGGCTACACCTTC.

This chain connects TRBV18 to TRBJ2-7; 7 bases match TRBD2. J lost 6 bases, V lost 0 bases, and 5 bases had no gene match. Germline loops: CDR1 KGHSH, CDR2 LQKENI. This CDR3 has 14 residues. CDR3 nucleotides: TGTGCCAGCTCACCACCGGGACTATCCGGCGAGCAGTACTTC. Its protein product is CASSPPGLSGEQYF.